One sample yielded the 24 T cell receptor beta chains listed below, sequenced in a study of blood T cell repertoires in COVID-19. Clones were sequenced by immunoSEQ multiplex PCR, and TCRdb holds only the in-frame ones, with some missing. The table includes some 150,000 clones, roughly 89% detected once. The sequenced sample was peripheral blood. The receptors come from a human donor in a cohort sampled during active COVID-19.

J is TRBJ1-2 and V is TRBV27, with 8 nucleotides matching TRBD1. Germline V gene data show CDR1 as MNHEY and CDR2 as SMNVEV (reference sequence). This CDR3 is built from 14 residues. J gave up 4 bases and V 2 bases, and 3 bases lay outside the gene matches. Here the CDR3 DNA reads TGTGCCAGCAGTTTAGGTGACAGGGGCTATGGCTACACCTTC. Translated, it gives CASSLGDRGYGYTF.

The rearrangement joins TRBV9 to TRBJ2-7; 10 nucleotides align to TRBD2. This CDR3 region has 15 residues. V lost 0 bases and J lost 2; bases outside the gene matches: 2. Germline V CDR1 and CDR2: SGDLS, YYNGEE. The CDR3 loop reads CASSVGTSGPYEQYF. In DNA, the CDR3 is TGTGCCAGCAGCGTAGGGACTAGCGGACCCTACGAGCAGTACTTC.

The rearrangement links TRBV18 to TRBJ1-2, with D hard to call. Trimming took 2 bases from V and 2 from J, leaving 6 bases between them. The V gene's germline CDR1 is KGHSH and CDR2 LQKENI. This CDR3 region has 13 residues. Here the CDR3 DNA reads TGTGCCAGCTCACCAACGACAAACTATGGCTACACCTTC. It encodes CASSPTTNYGYTF.

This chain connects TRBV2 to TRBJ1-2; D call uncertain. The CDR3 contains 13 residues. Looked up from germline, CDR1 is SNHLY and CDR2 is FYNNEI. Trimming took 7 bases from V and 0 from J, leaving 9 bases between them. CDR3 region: CASNGNTNYGYTF. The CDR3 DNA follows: TGTGCCAGCAATGGCAACACTAACTATGGCTACACCTTC.

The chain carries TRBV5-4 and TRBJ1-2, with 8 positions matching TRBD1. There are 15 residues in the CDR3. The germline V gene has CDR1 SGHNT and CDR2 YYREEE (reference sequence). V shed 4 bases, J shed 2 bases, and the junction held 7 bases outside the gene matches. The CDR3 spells CASSNPGQANYGYTF. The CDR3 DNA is TGTGCCAGCAGCAACCCGGGACAGGCAAACTATGGCTACACCTTC.

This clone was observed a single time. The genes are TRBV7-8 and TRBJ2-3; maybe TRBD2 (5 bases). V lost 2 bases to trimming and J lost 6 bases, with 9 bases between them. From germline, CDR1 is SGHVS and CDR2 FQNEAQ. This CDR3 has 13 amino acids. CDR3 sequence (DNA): TGTGCCAGCAGCTTACCCCCGGGGGATACGCAGTATTTT. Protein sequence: CASSLPPGDTQYF.

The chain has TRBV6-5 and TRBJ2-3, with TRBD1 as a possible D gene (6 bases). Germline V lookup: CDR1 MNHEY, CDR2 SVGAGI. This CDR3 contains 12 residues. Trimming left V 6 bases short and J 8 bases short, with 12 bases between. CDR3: CASRSQGVTQYF. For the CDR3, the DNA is TGTGCCAGCAGATCACAGGGAGTTACGCAGTATTTT.

CDR3 protein: CASSLGAGFYKAFF. The CDR3 nucleotides read TGTGCCAGCAGCTTGGGGGCAGGTTTTTATAAAGCTTTCTTT. The rearrangement links TRBV5-4 to TRBJ1-1; no clear D. Germline V gene data show CDR1 as SGHNT and CDR2 as YYREEE (reference sequence). The CDR3 sequence is 14 residues long. Trimming cost V 0 bases and J 9 bases, with 15 bases left between them.

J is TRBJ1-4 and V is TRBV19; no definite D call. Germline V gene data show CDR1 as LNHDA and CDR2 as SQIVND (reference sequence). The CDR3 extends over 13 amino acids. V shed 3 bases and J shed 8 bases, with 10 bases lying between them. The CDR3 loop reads CASSIVRNEKLFF. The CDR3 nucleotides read TGTGCCAGTAGTATTGTGCGAAACGAAAAACTGTTTTTT.

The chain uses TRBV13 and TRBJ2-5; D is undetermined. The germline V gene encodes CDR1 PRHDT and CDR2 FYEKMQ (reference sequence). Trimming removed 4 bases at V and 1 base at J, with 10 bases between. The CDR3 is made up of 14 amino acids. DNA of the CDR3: TGTGCCAGCAGCTCCCGGAGCCTCCAAGAGACCCAGTACTTC. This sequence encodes CASSSRSLQETQYF.

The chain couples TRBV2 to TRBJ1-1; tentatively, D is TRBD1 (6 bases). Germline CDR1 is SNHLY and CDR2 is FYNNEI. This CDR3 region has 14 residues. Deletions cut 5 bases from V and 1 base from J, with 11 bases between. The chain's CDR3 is CASSQQGQNTEAFF. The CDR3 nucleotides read TGTGCCAGCAGTCAACAGGGACAGAACACTGAAGCTTTCTTT. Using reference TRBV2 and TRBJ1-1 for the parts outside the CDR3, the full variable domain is EPEVTQTPSHQVTQMGQEVILRCVPISNHLYFYWYRQILGQKVEFLVSFYNNEISEKSEIFDDQFSVERPDGSNFTLKIRSTKLEDSAMYFCASSQQGQNTEAFFGQGTRLTVV.

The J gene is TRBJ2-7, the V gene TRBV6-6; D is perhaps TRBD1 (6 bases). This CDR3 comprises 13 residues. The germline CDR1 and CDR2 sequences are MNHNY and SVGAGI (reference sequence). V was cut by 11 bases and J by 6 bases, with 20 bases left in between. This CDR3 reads CASRPTGNSEQYF. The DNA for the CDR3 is TGTGCCTCCCGCCCCACAGGGAACTCCGAGCAGTACTTC.

The CDR3 region is CASSGVGPPTSGANVLTF. CDR3 nucleotide sequence: TGTGCCAGCAGTGGCGTGGGGCCACCCACCTCTGGGGCCAACGTCCTGACTTTC. This chain joins TRBV25-1 and TRBJ2-6; D is possibly TRBD1 (5 bases). V was clipped by 4 bases and J by 0 bases, with 16 bases between them. The germline gives CDR1 MGHDK, CDR2 SYGVNS. This CDR3 spans 18 amino acids.

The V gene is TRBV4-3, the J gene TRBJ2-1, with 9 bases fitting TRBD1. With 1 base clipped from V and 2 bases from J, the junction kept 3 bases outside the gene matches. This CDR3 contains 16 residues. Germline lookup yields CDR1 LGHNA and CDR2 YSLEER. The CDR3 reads CASSQVGTGTYNEQFF. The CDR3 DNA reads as TGCGCCAGCAGCCAAGTTGGGACAGGGACCTACAATGAGCAGTTCTTC.

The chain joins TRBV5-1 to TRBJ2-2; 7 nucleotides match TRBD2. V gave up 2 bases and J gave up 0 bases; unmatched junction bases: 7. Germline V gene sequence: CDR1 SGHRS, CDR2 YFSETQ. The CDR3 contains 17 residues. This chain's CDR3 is CASSFFLAVANTGELFF. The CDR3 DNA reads TGCGCCAGCAGCTTTTTTCTAGCGGTGGCGAACACCGGGGAGCTGTTTTTT.

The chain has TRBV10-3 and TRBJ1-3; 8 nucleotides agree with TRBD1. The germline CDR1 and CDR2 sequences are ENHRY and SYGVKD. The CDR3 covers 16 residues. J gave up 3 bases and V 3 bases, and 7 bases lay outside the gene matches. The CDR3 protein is CAISDAQGAGGNTIYF. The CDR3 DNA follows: TGTGCCATCAGTGATGCCCAGGGGGCAGGTGGAAACACCATATATTTT.

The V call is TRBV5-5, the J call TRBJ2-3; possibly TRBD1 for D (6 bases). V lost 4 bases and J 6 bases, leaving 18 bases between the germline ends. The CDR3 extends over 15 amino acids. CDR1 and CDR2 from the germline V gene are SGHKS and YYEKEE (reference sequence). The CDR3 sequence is CASSRTARLSDTQYF. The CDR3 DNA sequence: TGTGCCAGCAGCAGGACAGCGAGGTTATCTGATACGCAGTATTTT. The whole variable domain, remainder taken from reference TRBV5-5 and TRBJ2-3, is DAGVTQSPTHLIKTRGQQVTLRCSPISGHKSVSWYQQVLGQGPQFIFQYYEKEERGRGNFPDRFSARQFPNYSSELNVNALLLGDSALYLCASSRTARLSDTQYFGPGTRLTVL.

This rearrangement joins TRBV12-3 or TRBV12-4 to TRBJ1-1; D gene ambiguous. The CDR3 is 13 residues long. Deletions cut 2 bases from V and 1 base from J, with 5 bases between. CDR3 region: CASSLSENTEAFF. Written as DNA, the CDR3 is TGTGCCAGCAGTTTATCAGAGAACACTGAAGCTTTCTTT.

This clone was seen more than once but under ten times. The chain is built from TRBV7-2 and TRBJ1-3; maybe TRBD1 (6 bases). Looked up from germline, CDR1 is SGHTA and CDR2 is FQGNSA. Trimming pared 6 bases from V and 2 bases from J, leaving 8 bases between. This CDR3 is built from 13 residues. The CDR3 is CASSTGPGNTIYF. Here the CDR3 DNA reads TGTGCCAGCAGTACAGGGCCTGGAAACACCATATATTTT. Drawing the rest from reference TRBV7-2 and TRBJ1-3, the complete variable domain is GAGVSQSPSNKVTEKGKDVELRCDPISGHTALYWYRQSLGQGLEFLIYFQGNSAPDKSGLPSDRFSAERTGGSVSTLTIQRTQQEDSAVYLCASSTGPGNTIYFGEGSWLTVV.

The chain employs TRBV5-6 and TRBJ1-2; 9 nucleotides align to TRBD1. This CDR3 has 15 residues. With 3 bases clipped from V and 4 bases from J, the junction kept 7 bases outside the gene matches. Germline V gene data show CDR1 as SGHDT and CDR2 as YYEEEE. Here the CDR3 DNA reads TGTGCCAGCAGCTGGGACAGGGTAATCACCTATGGCTACACCTTC. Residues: CASSWDRVITYGYTF.

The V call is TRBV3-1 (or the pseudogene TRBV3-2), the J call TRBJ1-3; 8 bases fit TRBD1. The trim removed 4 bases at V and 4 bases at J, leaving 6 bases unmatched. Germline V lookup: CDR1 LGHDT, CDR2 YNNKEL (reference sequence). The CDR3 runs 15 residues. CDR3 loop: CASSPGQGRGNTIYF. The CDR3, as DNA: TGTGCCAGCAGCCCCGGACAGGGAAGGGGAAACACCATATATTTT.

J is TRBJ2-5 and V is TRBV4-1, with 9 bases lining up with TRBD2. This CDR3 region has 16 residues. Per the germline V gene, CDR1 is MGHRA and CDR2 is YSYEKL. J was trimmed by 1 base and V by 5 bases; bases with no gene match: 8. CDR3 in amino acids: CASSVSGGRPQETQYF. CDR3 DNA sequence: TGCGCCAGCAGCGTCAGCGGGGGGCGACCCCAAGAGACCCAGTACTTC.

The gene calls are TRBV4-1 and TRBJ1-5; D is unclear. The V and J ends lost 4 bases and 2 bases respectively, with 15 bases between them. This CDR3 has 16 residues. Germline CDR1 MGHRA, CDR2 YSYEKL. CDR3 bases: TGCGCCAGCAGCCGAGACCTCGGGGAAGGCAATCAGCCCCAGCATTTT. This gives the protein CASSRDLGEGNQPQHF.

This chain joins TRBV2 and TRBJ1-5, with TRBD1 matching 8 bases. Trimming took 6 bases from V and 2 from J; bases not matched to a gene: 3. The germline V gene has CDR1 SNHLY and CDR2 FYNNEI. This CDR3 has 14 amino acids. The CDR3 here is CASRTTGGNQPQHF. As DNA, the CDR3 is TGTGCCAGCAGGACGACAGGGGGCAATCAGCCCCAGCATTTT.